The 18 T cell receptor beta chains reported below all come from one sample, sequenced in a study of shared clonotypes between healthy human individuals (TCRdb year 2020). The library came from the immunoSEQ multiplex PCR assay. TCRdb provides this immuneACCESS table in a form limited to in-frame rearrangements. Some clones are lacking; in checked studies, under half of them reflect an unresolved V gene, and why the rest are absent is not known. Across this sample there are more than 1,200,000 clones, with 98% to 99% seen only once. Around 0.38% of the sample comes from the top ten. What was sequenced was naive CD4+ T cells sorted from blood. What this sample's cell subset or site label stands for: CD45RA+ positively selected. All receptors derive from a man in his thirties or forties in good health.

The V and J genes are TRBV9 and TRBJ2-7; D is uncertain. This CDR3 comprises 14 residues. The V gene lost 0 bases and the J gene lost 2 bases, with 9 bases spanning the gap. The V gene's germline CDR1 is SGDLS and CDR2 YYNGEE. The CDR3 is CASSVATAPYEQYF. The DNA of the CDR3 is TGTGCCAGCAGCGTAGCTACGGCTCCCTACGAGCAGTACTTC.

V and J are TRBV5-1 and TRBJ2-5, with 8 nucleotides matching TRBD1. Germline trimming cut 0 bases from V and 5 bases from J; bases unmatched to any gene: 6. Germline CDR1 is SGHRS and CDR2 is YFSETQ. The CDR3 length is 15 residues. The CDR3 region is CASSLEDRVHETQYF. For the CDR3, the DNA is TGCGCCAGCAGCTTGGAGGACAGGGTCCATGAGACCCAGTACTTC.

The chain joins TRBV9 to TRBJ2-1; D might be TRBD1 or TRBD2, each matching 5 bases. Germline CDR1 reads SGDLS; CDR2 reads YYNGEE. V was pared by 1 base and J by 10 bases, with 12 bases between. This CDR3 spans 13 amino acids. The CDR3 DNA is TGTGCCAGCAGCGTACCAGGGACCACGGAGCAGTTCTTC. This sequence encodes CASSVPGTTEQFF.

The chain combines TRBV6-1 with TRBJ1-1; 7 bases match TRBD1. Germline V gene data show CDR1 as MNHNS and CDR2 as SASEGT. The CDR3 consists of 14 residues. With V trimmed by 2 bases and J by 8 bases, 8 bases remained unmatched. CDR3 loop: CASSERPKGAEAFF. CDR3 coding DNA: TGTGCCAGCAGTGAACGACCTAAGGGGGCCGAAGCTTTCTTT.

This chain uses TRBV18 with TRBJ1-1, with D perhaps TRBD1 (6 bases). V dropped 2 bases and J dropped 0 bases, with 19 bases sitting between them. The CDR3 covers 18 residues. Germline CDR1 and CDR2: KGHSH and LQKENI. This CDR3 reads CASSPSTGQLFMNTEAFF. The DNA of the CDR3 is TGTGCCAGCTCACCATCTACCGGACAGCTCTTCATGAACACTGAAGCTTTCTTT. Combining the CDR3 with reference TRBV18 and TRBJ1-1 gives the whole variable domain NAGVMQNPRHLVRRRGQEARLRCSPMKGHSHVYWYRQLPEEGLKFMVYLQKENIIDESGMPKERFSAEFPKEGPSILRIQQVVRGDSAAYFCASSPSTGQLFMNTEAFFGQGTRLTVV.

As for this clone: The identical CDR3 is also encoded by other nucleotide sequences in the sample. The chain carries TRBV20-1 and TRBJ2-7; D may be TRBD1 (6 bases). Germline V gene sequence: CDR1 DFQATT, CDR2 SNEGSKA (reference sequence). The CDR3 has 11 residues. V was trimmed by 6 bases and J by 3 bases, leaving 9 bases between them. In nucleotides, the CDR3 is TGCAGTGCCCGAGGGGGCTACGAGCAGTACTTC. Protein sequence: CSARGGYEQYF.

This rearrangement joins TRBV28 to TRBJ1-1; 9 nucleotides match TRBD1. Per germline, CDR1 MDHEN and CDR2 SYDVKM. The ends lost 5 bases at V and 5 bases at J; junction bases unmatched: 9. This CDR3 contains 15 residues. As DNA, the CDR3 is TGTGCCAGCAGTCCCTGGACAGGGGCGGAAACTGAAGCTTTCTTT. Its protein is CASSPWTGAETEAFF.

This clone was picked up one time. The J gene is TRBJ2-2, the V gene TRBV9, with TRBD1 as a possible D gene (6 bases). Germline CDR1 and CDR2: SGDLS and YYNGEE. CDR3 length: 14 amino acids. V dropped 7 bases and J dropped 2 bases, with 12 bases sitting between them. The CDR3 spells CASGSGANTGELFF. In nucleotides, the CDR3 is TGTGCCAGCGGGTCAGGGGCCAACACCGGGGAGCTGTTTTTT.

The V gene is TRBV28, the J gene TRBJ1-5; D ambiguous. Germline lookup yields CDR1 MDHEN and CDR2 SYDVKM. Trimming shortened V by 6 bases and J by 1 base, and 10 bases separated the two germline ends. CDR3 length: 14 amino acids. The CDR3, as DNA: TGTGCCAGCAGGCAGGCTGGGAGCAATCAGCCCCAGCATTTT. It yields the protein CASRQAGSNQPQHF.

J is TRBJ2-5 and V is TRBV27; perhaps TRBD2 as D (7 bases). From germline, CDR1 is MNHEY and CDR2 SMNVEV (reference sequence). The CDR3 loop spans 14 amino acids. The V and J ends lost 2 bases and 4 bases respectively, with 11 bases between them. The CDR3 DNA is TGTGCCAGCAGTTTAGACGGGGGGCTAGAGACCCAGTACTTC. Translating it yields CASSLDGGLETQYF.

CDR3 sequence (DNA): TGCGCCAGCAGCCAGGCCGGGACTAGCGGAGCCCCGGAGACCCAGTACTTC. It specifies CASSQAGTSGAPETQYF. The chain is built from TRBV5-1 and TRBJ2-5; 11 nucleotides agree with TRBD2. Germline-derived CDR1 and CDR2 are SGHRS and YFSETQ. The CDR3 consists of 17 residues. V lost 4 bases, J lost 5 bases, and 13 bases stayed unmatched.

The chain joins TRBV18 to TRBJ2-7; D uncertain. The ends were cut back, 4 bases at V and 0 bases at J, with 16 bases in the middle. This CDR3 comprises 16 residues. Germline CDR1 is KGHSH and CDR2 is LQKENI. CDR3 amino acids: CASSLRTSASSYEQYF. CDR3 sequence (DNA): TGTGCCAGCTCACTTAGGACGTCCGCGAGCTCCTACGAGCAGTACTTC.

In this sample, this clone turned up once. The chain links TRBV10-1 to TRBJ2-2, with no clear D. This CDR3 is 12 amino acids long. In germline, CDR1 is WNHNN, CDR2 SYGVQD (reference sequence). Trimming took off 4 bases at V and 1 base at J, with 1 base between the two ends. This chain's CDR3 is CASSGNTGELFF. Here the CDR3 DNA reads TGCGCCAGCAGTGGGAACACCGGGGAGCTGTTTTTT.

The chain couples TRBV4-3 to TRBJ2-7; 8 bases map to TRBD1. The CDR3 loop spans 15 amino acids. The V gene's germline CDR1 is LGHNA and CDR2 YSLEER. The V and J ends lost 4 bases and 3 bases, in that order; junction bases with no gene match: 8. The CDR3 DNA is TGCGCCAGCAGCCGCGTTGGACAGGGCCTCTACGAGCAGTACTTC. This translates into CASSRVGQGLYEQYF.

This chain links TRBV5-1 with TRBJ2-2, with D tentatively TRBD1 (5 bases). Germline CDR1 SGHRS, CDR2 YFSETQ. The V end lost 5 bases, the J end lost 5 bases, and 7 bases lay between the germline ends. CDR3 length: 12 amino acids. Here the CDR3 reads CASRKGTGELFF. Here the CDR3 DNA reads TGCGCCAGCAGAAAGGGGACCGGGGAGCTGTTTTTT.

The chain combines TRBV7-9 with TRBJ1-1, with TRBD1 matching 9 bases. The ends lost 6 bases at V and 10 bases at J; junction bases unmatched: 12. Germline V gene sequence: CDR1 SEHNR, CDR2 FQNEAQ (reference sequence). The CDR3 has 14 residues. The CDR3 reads CASSSIVGGQGAFF. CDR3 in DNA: TGTGCCAGCAGTTCGATTGTTGGGGGACAGGGAGCTTTCTTT.

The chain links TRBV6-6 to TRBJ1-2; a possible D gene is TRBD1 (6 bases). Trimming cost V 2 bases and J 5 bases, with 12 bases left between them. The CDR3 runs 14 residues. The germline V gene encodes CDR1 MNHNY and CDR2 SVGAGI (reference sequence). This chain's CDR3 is CASSYGTGKYGYTF. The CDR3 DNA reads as TGTGCCAGCAGTTACGGAACAGGGAAGTATGGCTACACCTTC.

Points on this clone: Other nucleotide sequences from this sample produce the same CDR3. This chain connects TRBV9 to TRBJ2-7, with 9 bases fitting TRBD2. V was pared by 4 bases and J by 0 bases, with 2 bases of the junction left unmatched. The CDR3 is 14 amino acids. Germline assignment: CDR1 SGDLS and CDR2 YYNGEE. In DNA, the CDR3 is TGTGCCAGCAGCAAGACTAGCGGCTCCTACGAGCAGTACTTC. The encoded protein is CASSKTSGSYEQYF. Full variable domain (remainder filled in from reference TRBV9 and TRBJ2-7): DSGVTQTPKHLITATGQRVTLRCSPRSGDLSVYWYQQSLDQGLQFLIQYYNGEERAKGNILERFSAQQFPDLHSELNLSSLELGDSALYFCASSKTSGSYEQYFGPGTRLTVT.